Below, 16 T cell receptor beta chains from the same sample are listed, as sequenced in a study of T cell repertoires in cytomegalovirus infection. Their specific antigens are unknown. TCRdb processed the reads anew with MiXCR; each CDR3 protein has one entry. In the table there are roughly 800,000 distinct CDR3 sequences, 25% to 35% of which are singletons. The sequences come from cultured CD8+ T cells from PBMCs, collected from culture after CMV antigen stimulation. The receptors here all came from a human donor in good health (CMV status not recorded). Some clones in this sample may be carry-over from other donors' samples.

The chain carries TRBV7-6 and TRBJ1-5, with D possibly matching TRBD1 (6 bases). V dropped 5 bases and J dropped 6 bases, with 17 bases sitting between them. The CDR3 covers 15 residues. Germline V gene sequence: CDR1 SGHVS, CDR2 FNYEAQ. Written as DNA, the CDR3 is TGTGCCAGCAGCCCCGAGGGGGGGGCGGGTCAGCCCCAGCATTTT. Amino acids: CASSPEGGAGQPQHF.

This clonotype has only a few counts. The chain employs TRBV7-9 and TRBJ2-3; 7 nucleotides match TRBD1. CDR3 length equals 21 residues. Germline values: CDR1 SEHNR, CDR2 FQNEAQ (reference sequence). Trimming took 5 bases from V and 4 from J; bases not matched to a gene: 27. The CDR3 DNA reads TGTGCCAGCAGCCCACTGTCCGTGGGGACAGACCGTATTCGAGAGGCAGATACGCAGTATTTT. Amino acid sequence: CASSPLSVGTDRIREADTQYF. Full variable domain (rest looked up from reference TRBV7-9 and TRBJ2-3): DTGVSQNPRHKITKRGQNVTFRCDPISEHNRLYWYRQTLGQGPEFLTYFQNEAQLEKSRLLSDRFSAERPKGSFSTLEIQRTEQGDSAMYLCASSPLSVGTDRIREADTQYFGPGTRLTVL.

This clonotype has ten or more counts. The rearrangement links TRBV7-9 to TRBJ1-5; D gene uncertain. V shed 4 bases and J shed 13 bases, with 11 bases lying between them. Germline V gene lookup returns CDR1 SEHNR and CDR2 FQNEAQ (reference sequence). This CDR3 region has 11 residues. The CDR3 region is CASSSSVKQHF. In DNA, the CDR3 is TGTGCCAGCAGCTCGTCAGTGAAACAGCATTTT.

This clonotype came up a few times. The chain carries TRBV6-2 or TRBV6-3 and TRBJ2-1; D gene uncertain. CDR1 MNHEY and CDR2 SVGEGT come from the germline V gene. The ends were cut back, 5 bases at V and 10 bases at J, with 9 bases in the middle. The CDR3 runs to 11 residues. The CDR3 is CASSPTSEQFF. As DNA, the CDR3 is TGTGCCAGCAGTCCCACCTCGGAGCAGTTCTTC.

The chain is built from TRBV6-2 or TRBV6-3 and TRBJ2-1; D uncertain. Looked up from germline, CDR1 is MNHEY and CDR2 is SVGEGT. Trimming pared 4 bases from V and 5 bases from J, leaving 12 bases between. CDR3 length: 14 amino acids. DNA for the CDR3: TGTGCCAGCAGTTCTCACTTACACCACAATGAGCAGTTCTTC. Its protein is CASSSHLHHNEQFF.

In its sample, this clonotype was seen a few times. This chain joins TRBV3-1 and TRBJ2-5, with D perhaps assigned TRBD1 or TRBD2 (6 bases each). V was pared by 0 bases and J by 5 bases, with 19 bases between. Germline CDR1 is LGHDT and CDR2 is YNNKEL (reference sequence). This CDR3 has 17 residues. The DNA for the CDR3 is TGTGCCAGCAGCCAAGATCGAGAATGGGGGGCCGAGGAGACCCAGTACTTC. It encodes CASSQDREWGAEETQYF.

This clonotype has only a few counts. This rearrangement joins TRBV6-4 to TRBJ2-1; 10 nucleotides agree with TRBD2. The trim removed 1 base at V and 10 bases at J, leaving 7 bases unmatched. This CDR3 comprises 15 residues. Germline CDR1 MRHNA, CDR2 SNTAGT. This CDR3 is CASSDWPSGGTEQFF. In nucleotides, the CDR3 is TGTGCCAGCAGTGACTGGCCTAGCGGGGGAACAGAGCAGTTCTTC.

This clonotype was counted only a few times. The chain couples TRBV6-6 to TRBJ1-1; D is ambiguous. V lost 0 bases and J lost 1, with 9 bases in between. The CDR3 length is 15 residues. Germline lookup yields CDR1 MNHNY and CDR2 SVGAGI (reference sequence). The CDR3 nucleotides read TGTGCCAGCAGTTACTCAGAGTATAGGAACACTGAAGCTTTCTTT. It encodes CASSYSEYRNTEAFF.

For this clonotype: One end of the junction fails to match germline, which may point to a read error. J is TRBJ2-1 and V is TRBV5-1, with D perhaps matching TRBD1 (6 bases). The CDR3 extends over 15 amino acids. Germline V gives CDR1 SGHRS, CDR2 YFSETQ. CDR3 bases: TGCGCCAGAAGCTCAAACAGGGACCACCTCAATGAGCAGTTCTTC. Translating it yields CARSSNRDHLNEQFF.

This chain uses TRBV6-2 or TRBV6-3 with TRBJ1-2; no definite D call. Trimming left V 7 bases short and J 6 bases short, with 18 bases between. Germline CDR1 and CDR2: MNHEY and SVGEGT. The CDR3 runs 14 residues. As DNA, the CDR3 is TGTGCCAGCACCGGCGGTACCCGCTCTCATGGCTACACCTTC. Its translation: CASTGGTRSHGYTF.

A few counts support this clonotype. The rearrangement joins TRBV4-3 to TRBJ2-1; D possibly corresponds to TRBD1 (5 bases). The CDR3 is 15 residues long. Trimming stripped 4 bases from V and 6 bases from J, with 16 bases between. CDR1 is LGHNA, CDR2 YSLEER, per germline. CDR3 nucleotide sequence: TGCGCCAGCAGCCGCACTCGAGGCAGGGCCAATGAGCAGTTCTTC. Amino acid sequence: CASSRTRGRANEQFF.

The CDR3 DNA sequence: TGTGCCAGCAGTAGTTGGACAGGGGACTACGAGCAGTACTTC. It encodes CASSSWTGDYEQYF. The chain combines TRBV27 with TRBJ2-7; 9 bases line up with TRBD1. Germline loops: CDR1 MNHEY, CDR2 SMNVEV (reference sequence). CDR3 length: 14 amino acids. After removal of 5 bases from V and 3 bases from J, the junction contained 5 bases not matched to a gene.

This rearrangement joins TRBV12-3 or TRBV12-4 to TRBJ2-1, with TRBD1 as a possible D gene (6 bases). Trimming removed 5 bases at V and 7 bases at J, with 15 bases between. The CDR3 extends over 14 amino acids. CDR3 sequence reads: CASSKQGKGNEQFF. The CDR3 nucleotides read TGTGCCAGCAGTAAACAGGGAAAGGGGAATGAGCAGTTCTTC.

The V and J genes are TRBV5-4 and TRBJ2-3, with 7 bases fitting TRBD1. With 6 bases clipped from V and 0 bases from J, the junction kept 4 bases outside the gene matches. Germline CDR1 reads SGHNT; CDR2 reads YYREEE (reference sequence). There are 14 residues in the CDR3. CDR3 region: CASTSTGSTDTQYF. As DNA, the CDR3 is TGTGCCAGCACCTCGACAGGGAGCACAGATACGCAGTATTTT.

This clonotype was detected a few times. In nucleotides, the CDR3 is TGTGCCAGCAGCGGCCGTGCGAGACTAAACTATGGCTACACCTTC. It encodes CASSGRARLNYGYTF. The rearrangement joins TRBV7-3 to TRBJ1-2, with D unresolved. In germline, CDR1 is SGHTA, CDR2 FQGTGA. The CDR3 runs 15 residues. The V end was cut by 5 bases, the J end by 2 bases, with 15 bases between.

This clonotype was picked up a small number of times. The CDR3 loop is CASTQDNYGYTF. DNA for the CDR3: TGTGCCAGCACACAGGATAACTATGGCTACACCTTC. The V call is TRBV28, the J call TRBJ1-2; D is perhaps TRBD1 (5 bases). In germline, CDR1 is MDHEN, CDR2 SYDVKM. V lost 7 bases and J lost 1, with 7 bases in between. This CDR3 is built from 12 residues.